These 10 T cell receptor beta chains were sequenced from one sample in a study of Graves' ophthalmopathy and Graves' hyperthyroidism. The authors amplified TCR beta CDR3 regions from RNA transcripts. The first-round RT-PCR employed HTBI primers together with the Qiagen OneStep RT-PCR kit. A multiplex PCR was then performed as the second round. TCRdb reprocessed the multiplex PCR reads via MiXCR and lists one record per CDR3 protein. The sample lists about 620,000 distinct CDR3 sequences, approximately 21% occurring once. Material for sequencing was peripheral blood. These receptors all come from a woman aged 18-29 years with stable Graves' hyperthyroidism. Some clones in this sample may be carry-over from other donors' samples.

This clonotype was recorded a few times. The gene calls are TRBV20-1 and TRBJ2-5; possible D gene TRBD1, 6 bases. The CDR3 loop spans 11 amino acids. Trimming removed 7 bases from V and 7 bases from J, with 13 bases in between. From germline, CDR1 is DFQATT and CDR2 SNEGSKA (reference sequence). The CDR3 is CSVPQGRTQYF. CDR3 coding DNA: TGCAGTGTCCCTCAGGGGAGGACCCAGTACTTC.

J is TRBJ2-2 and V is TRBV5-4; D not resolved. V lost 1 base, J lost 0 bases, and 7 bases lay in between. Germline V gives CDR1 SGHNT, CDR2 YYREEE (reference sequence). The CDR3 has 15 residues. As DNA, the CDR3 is TGTGCCAGCAGCTTGACGACGACGAACACCGGGGAGCTGTTTTTT. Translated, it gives CASSLTTTNTGELFF.

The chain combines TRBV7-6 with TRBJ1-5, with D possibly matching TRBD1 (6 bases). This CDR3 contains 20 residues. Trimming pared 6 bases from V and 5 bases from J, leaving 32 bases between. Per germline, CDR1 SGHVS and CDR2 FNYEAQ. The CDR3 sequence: CASRLSAAGQNLRRDQPQHF. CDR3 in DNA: TGTGCCAGCAGGCTAAGCGCGGCGGGACAAAATCTTAGGAGGGATCAGCCCCAGCATTTT.

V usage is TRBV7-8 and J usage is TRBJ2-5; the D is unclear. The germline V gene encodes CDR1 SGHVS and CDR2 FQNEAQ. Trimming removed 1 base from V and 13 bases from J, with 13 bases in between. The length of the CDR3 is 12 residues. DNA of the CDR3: TGTGCCAGCAGCTTAGTCGCGGCCACGGGGTACTTC. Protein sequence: CASSLVAATGYF.

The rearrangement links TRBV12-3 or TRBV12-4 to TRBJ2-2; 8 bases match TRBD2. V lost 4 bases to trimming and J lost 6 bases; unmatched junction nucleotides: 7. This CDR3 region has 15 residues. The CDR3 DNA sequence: TGTGCCAGCAGTTCTCGGGGGGGCTGGTCCGGGGAGCTGTTTTTT. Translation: CASSSRGGWSGELFF.

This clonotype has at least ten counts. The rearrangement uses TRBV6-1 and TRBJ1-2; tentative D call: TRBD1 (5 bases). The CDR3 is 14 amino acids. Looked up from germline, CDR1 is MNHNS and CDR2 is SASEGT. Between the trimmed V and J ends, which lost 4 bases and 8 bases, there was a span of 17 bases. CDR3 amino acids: CASSGAGPEEGYTF. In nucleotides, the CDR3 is TGTGCCAGCAGTGGAGCGGGACCGGAGGAGGGCTACACCTTC.

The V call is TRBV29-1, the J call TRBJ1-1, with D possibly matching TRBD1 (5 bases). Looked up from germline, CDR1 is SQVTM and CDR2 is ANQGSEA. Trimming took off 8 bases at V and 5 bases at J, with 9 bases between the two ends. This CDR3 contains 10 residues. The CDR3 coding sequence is TGCAGCACTGGGGGGACTGAAGCTTTCTTT. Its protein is CSTGGTEAFF.

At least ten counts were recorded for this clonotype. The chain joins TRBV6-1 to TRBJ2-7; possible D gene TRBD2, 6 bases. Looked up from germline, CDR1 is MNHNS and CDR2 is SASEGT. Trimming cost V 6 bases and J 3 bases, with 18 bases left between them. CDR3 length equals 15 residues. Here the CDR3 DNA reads TGTGCCAGCAGCCCAAAATCCGGGACTCACTACGAGCAGTACTTC. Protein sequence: CASSPKSGTHYEQYF.

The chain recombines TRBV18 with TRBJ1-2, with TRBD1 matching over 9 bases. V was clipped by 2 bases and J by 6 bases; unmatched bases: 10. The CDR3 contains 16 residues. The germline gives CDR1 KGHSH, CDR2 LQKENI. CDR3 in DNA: TGTGCCAGCTCACCAGTGACTCGACAGGGGGTTCATGGCTACACCTTC. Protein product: CASSPVTRQGVHGYTF.

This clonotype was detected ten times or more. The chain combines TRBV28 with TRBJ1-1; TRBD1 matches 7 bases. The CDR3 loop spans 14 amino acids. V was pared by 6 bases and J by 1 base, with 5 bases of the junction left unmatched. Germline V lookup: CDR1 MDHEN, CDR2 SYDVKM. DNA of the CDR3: TGTGCCAGCAGGCCAGGGGGTTCGAACACTGAAGCTTTCTTT. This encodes CASRPGGSNTEAFF.